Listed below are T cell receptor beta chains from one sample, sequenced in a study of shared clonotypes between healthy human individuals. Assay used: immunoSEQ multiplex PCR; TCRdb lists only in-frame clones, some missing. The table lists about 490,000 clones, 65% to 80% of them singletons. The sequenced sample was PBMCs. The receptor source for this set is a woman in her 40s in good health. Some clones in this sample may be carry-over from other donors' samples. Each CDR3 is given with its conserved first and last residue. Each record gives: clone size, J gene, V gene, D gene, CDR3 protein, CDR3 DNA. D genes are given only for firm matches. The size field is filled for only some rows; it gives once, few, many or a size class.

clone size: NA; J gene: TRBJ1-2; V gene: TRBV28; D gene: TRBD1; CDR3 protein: CASTRDRGNYGYTF; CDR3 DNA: TGTGCCAGCACCCGGGACAGGGGGAACTATGGCTACACCTTC
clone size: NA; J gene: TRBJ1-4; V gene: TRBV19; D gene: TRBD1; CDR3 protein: CASRSQTGPNEKLFF; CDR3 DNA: TGTGCCAGTCGTTCTCAGACAGGGCCTAATGAAAAACTGTTTTTT
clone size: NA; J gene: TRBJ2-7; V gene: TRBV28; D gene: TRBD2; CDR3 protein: CASSSLGRGAPGTYEQYF; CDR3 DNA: TGTGCCAGCAGTTCATTAGGGCGGGGGGCTCCGGGCACCTACGAGCAGTACTTC
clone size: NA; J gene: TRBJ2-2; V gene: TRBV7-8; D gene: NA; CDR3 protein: CASSLDPNTGELFF; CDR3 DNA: TGTGCCAGCAGCTTAGATCCTAACACCGGGGAGCTGTTTTTT
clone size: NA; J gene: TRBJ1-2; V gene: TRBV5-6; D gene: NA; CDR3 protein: CASSRDDYGYTF; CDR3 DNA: TGTGCCAGCAGCCGTGATGACTATGGCTACACCTTC
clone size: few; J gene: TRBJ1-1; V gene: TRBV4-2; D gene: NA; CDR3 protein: CASSQDWGFDTEAFF; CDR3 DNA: TGTGCCAGCAGCCAAGATTGGGGGTTTGACACTGAAGCTTTCTTT
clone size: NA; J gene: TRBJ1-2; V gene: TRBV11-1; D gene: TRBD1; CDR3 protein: CASSPRTGGRYGYTF; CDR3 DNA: TGTGCCAGCAGCCCTCGGACAGGGGGGAGGTATGGCTACACCTTC
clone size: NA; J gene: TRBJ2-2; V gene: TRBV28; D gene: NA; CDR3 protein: CATAGPNTGELFF; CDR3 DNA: TGTGCCACTGCAGGCCCGAACACCGGGGAGCTGTTTTTT
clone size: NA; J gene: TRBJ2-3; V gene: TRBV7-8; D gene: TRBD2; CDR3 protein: CASSYPRLAGPEDTQYF; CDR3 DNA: TGTGCCAGCAGCTACCCCAGACTAGCGGGGCCAGAAGATACGCAGTATTTT
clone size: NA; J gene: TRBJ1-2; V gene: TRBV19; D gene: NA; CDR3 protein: CASSPDRYNYGYTF; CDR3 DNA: TGTGCCAGTAGTCCGGACCGGTATAACTATGGCTACACCTTC
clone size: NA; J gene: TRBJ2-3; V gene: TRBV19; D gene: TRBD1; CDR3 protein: CASSITGGKTDTQYF; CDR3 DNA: TGTGCCAGTAGTATAACAGGGGGCAAAACAGATACGCAGTATTTT
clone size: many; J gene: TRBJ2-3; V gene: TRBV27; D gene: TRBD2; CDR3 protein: CASSPRTSSTDTQYF; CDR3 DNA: TGTGCCAGCAGTCCGCGGACTAGTAGCACAGATACGCAGTATTTT
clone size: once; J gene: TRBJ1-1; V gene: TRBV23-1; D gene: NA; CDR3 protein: CASSPRDTPPNTEAFF; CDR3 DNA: TGCGCCAGCAGTCCCCGGGACACTCCGCCGAACACTGAAGCTTTCTTT
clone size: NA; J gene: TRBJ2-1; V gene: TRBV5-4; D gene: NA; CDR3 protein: CASSLEAREQFF; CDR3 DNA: TGTGCCAGCAGCTTGGAGGCGCGGGAGCAGTTCTTC
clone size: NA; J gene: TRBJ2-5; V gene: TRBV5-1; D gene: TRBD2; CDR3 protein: CASSLVGTSGSGETQYF; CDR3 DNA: TGCGCCAGCAGCTTGGTAGGGACTAGCGGGAGCGGAGAGACCCAGTACTTC
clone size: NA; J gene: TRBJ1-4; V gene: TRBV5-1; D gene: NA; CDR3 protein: CASSLEAGKGSGEKLFF; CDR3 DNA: TGCGCCAGCAGCTTGGAGGCAGGAAAGGGCTCTGGTGAAAAACTGTTTTTT
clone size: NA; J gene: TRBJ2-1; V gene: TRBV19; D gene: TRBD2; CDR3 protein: CASSISPSGYNEQFF; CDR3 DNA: TGTGCCAGTAGTATATCTCCTAGCGGGTACAATGAGCAGTTCTTC
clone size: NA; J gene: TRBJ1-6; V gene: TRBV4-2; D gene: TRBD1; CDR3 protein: CASSQEGTGPRGEALHF; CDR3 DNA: TGTGCCAGCAGCCAAGAGGGGACAGGCCCCCGCGGTGAGGCCCTCCACTTT
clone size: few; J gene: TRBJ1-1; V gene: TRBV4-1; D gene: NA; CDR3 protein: CASSQVRGGTEAFF; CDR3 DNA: TGCGCCAGCAGCCAAGTCAGGGGTGGCACTGAAGCTTTCTTT
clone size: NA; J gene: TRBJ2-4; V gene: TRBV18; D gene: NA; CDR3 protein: CASSPPGALAKNIQYF; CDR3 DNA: TGTGCCAGCTCACCACCCGGGGCCTTAGCCAAAAACATTCAGTACTTC
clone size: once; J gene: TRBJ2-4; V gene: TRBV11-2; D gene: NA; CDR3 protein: CASTPGWVDIQYF; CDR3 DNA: TGTGCCAGCACCCCCGGCTGGGTAGACATTCAGTACTTC
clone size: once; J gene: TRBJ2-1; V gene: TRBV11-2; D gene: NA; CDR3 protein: CASSQGGHPLYNEQFF; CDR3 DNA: TGTGCCAGCAGCCAGGGGGGTCATCCCCTCTACAATGAGCAGTTCTTC
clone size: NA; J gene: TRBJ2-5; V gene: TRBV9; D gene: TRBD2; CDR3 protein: CASSPRLAGGGETQYF; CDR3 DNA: TGTGCCAGCAGCCCCAGACTAGCGGGAGGGGGAGAGACCCAGTACTTC
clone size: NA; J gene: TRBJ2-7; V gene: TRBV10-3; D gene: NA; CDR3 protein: CAISEGQPYEQYF; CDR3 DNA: TGTGCCATCAGTGAGGGACAGCCTTACGAGCAGTACTTC
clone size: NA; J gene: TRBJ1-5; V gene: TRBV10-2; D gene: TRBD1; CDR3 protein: CASSKDRAGNQPQHF; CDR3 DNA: TGCGCCAGCAGTAAGGACAGGGCGGGCAATCAGCCCCAGCATTTT
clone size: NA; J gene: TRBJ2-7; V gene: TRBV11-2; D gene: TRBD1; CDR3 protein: CASSQGQGAYEQYF; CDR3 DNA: TGTGCCAGCAGCCAGGGGCAGGGGGCTTACGAGCAGTACTTC
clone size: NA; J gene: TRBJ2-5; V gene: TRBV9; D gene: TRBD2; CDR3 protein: CASSVGGTNIGETQYF; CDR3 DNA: TGTGCCAGCAGCGTGGGCGGGACTAATATAGGAGAGACCCAGTACTTC
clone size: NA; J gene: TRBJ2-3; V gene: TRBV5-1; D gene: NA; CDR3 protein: CASSLGGPTDTQYF; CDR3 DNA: TGCGCCAGCAGCTTGGGCGGACCCACAGATACGCAGTATTTT
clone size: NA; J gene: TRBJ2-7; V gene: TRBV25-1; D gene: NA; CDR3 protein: CASSEPGDVEQYF; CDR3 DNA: TGTGCCAGCAGTGAGCCAGGGGATGTCGAGCAGTACTTC
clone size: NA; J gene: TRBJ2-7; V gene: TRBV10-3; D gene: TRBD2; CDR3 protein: CAIRTTSGSLNEQYF; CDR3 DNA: TGTGCCATCAGAACGACTAGCGGGAGTCTAAACGAGCAGTACTTC
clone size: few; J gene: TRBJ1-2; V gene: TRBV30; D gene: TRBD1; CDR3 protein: CAWSGTVPYGYTF; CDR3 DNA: TGTGCCTGGAGCGGGACAGTCCCTTATGGCTACACCTTC
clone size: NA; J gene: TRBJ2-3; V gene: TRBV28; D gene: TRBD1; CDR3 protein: CASNLGQGTQYF; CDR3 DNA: TGTGCCAGCAACTTAGGACAGGGAACGCAGTATTTT
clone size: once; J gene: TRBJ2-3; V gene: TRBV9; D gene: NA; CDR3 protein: CASSAGGRGTDTQYF; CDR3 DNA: TGTGCCAGCAGCGCGGGGGGCAGGGGAACAGATACGCAGTATTTT
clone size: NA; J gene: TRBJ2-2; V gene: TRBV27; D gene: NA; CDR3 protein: CASRREYGELFF; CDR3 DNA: TGTGCCAGCAGGCGGGAATACGGGGAGCTGTTTTTT
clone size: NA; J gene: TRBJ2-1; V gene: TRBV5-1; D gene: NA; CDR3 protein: CASSLAAQYNEQFF; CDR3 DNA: TGCGCCAGCAGCTTAGCGGCCCAATACAATGAGCAGTTCTTC
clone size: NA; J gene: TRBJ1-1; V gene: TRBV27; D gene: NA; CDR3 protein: CASSPRGRRCTEAFF; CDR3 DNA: TGTGCCAGCAGTCCTCGGGGCAGGCGCTGCACTGAAGCTTTCTTT
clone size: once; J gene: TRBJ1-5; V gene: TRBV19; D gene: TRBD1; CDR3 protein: CASSIEGGGQPQHF; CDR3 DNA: TGTGCCAGTAGTATAGAAGGGGGCGGCCAGCCCCAGCATTTT
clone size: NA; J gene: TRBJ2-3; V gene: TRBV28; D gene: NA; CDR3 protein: CASSYRGTDTQYF; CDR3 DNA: TGTGCCAGCAGTTATAGGGGAACAGATACGCAGTATTTT
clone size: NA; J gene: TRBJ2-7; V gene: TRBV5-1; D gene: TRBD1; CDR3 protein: CASSESQGAYEQYF; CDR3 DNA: TGCGCCAGCAGCGAGAGCCAGGGGGCCTACGAGCAGTACTTC
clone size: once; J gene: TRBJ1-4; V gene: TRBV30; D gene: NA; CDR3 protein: CAWSAGPNEKLFF; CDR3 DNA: TGTGCCTGGAGTGCGGGGCCAAATGAAAAACTGTTTTTT
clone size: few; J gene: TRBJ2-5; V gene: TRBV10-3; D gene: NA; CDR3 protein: CAIRAPYGETQYF; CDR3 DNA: TGTGCCATCAGGGCGCCCTATGGAGAGACCCAGTACTTC
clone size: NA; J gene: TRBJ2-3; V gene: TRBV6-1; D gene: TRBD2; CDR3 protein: CASSGLAGGPTDTQYF; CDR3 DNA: TGTGCCAGCAGTGGACTAGCGGGAGGGCCTACAGATACGCAGTATTTT
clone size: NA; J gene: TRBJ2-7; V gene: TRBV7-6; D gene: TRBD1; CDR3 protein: CASSPNRQGARKEQYF; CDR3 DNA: TGTGCCAGCAGCCCTAACCGACAGGGGGCGCGTAAGGAGCAGTACTTC
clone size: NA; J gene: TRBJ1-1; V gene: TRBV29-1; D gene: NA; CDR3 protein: CSVERGDRKSAFF; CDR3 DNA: TGCAGCGTTGAAAGGGGGGACCGCAAGTCAGCTTTCTTT
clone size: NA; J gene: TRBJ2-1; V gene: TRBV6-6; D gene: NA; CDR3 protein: CASGRMQFF; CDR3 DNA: TGTGCCAGCGGGAGAATGCAGTTCTTC
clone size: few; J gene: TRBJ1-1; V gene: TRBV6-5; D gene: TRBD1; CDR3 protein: CASSPRGRGRTEAFF; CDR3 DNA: TGTGCCAGCAGTCCTCGGGGCAGGGGGCGGACTGAAGCTTTCTTT
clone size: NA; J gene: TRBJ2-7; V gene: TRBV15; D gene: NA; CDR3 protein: CATSRERGGSYEQYF; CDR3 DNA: TGTGCCACCAGCAGAGAGAGGGGAGGCTCCTACGAGCAGTACTTC
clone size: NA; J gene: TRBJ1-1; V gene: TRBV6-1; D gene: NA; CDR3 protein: CASSETWRMNTEAFF; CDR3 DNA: TGTGCCAGCAGTGAAACGTGGCGGATGAACACTGAAGCTTTCTTT
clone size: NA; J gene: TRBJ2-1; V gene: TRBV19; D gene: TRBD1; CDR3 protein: CASIARTGFYNEQFF; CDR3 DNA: TGTGCCAGTATCGCCCGGACAGGGTTTTACAATGAGCAGTTCTTC
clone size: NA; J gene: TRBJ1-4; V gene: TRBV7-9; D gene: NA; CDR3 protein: CASSLLGINEKLFF; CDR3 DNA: TGTGCCAGCAGCTTATTGGGGATTAATGAAAAACTGTTTTTT
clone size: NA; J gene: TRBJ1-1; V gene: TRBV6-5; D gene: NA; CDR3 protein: CASSRSENTEAFF; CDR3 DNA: TGTGCCAGCAGTAGAAGCGAAAACACTGAAGCTTTCTTT
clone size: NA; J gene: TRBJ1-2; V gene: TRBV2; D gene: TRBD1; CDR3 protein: CASRQGAYGYTF; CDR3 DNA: TGTGCCAGCAGACAGGGGGCTTATGGCTACACCTTC
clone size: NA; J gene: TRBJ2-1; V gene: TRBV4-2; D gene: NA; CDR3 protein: CASSQASSDNEQFF; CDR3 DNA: TGTGCCAGCAGCCAAGCAAGTTCGGACAATGAGCAGTTCTTC
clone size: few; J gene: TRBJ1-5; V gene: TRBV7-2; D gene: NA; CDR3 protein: CASSSYRTGSNQPQHF; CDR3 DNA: TGTGCCAGCAGCTCCTATCGAACAGGGAGCAATCAGCCCCAGCATTTT
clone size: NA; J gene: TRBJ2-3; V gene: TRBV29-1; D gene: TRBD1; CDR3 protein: CSVPAGTGGAGTDTQYF; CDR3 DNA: TGCAGCGTGCCCGCCGGGACAGGGGGCGCTGGGACAGATACGCAGTATTTT